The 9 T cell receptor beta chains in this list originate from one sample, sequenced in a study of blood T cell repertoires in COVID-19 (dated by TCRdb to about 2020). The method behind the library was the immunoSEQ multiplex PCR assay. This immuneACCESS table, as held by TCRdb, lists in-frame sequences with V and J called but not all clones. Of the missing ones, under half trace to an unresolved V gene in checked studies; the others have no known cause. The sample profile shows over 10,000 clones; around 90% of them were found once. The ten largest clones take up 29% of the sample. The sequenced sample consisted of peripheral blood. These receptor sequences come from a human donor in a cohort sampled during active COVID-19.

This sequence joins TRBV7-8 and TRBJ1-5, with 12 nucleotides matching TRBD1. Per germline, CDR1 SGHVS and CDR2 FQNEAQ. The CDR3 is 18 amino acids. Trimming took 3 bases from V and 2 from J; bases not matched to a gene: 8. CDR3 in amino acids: CASSFSGTGGAGNQPQHF. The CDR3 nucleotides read TGTGCCAGCAGCTTCTCCGGGACAGGGGGCGCAGGCAATCAGCCCCAGCATTTT. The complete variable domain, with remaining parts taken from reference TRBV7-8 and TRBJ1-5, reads GAGVSQSPRYKVAKRGQDVALRCDPISGHVSLFWYQQALGQGPEFLTYFQNEAQLDKSGLPSDRFFAERPEGSVSTLKIQRTQQEDSAVYLCASSFSGTGGAGNQPQHFGDGTRLSIL.

CDR3: CASSLGSSYEQYF. The CDR3 DNA follows: TGTGCCAGCAGTCTCGGGAGCTCCTACGAGCAGTACTTC. V usage is TRBV5-6 and J usage is TRBJ2-7; the D gene is possibly TRBD2 (6 bases). Germline V lookup: CDR1 SGHDT, CDR2 YYEEEE. Trimming cost V 5 bases and J 0 bases, with 9 bases left between them. The CDR3 length is 13 residues.

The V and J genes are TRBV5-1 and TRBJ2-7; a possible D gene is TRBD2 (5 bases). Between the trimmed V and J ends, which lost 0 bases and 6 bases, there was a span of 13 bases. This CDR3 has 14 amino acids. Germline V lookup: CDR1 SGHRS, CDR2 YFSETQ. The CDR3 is CASSLAPGRAEQYF. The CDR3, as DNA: TGCGCCAGCAGCTTGGCGCCCGGGCGGGCCGAGCAGTACTTC.

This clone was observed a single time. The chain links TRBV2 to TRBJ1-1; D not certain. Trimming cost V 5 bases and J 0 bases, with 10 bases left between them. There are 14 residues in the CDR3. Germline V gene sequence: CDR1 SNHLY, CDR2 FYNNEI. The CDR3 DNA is TGTGCCAGCAGTAGAACCCGAGTGAACACTGAAGCTTTCTTT. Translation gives CASSRTRVNTEAFF.

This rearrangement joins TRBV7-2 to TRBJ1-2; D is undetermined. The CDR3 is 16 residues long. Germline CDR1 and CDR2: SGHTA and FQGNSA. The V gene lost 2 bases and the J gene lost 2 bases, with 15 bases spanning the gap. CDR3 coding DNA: TGTGCCAGCAGCTTACAGGCGCAGGCGACCAACTATGGCTACACCTTC. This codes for CASSLQAQATNYGYTF.

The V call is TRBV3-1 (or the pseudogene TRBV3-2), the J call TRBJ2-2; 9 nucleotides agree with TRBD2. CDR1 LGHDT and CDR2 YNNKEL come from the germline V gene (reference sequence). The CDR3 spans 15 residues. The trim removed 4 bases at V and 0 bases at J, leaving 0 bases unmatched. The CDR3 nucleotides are TGTGCCAGCAGCCGCGGGAGGGCGAACACCGGGGAGCTGTTTTTT. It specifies CASSRGRANTGELFF.

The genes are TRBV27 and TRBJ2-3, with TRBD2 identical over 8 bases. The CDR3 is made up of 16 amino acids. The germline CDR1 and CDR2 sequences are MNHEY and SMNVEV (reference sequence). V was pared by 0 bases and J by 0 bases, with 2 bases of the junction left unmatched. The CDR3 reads CASSLSAGVSTDTQYF. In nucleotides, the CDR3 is TGTGCCAGCAGTTTATCAGCGGGGGTTAGCACAGATACGCAGTATTTT.

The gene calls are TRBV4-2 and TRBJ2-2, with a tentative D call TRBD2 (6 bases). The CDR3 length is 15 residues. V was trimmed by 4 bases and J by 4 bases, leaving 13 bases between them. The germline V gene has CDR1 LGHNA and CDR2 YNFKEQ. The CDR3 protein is CASSLRDGRTGELFF. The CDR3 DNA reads TGTGCCAGCAGCCTGCGGGACGGGCGCACCGGGGAGCTGTTTTTT.

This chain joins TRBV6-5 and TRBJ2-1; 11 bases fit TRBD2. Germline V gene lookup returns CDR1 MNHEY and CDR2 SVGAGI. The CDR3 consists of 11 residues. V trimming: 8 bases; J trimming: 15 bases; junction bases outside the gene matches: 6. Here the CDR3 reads CASLLAGVAFF. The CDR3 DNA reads TGTGCCAGCCTACTAGCGGGAGTTGCGTTCTTC.